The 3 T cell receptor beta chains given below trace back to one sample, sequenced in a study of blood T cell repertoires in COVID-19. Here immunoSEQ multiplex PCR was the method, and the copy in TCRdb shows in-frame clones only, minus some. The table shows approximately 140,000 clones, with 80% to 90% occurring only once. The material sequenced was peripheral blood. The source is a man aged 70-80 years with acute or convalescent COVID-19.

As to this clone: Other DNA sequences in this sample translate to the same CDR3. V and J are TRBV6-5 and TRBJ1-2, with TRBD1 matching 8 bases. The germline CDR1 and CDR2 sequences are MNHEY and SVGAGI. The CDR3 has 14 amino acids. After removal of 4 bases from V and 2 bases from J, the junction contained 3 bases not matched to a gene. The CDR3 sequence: CASSSDRVNYGYTF. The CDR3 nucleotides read TGTGCCAGCAGTTCGGACAGGGTGAACTATGGCTACACCTTC.

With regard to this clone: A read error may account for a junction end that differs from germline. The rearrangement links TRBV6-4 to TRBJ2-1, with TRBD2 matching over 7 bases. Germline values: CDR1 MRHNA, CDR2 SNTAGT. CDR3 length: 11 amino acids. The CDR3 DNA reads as TGTGCCAGCAGTGACTCTGGACTAGAGATCTTC. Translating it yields CASSDSGLEIF.

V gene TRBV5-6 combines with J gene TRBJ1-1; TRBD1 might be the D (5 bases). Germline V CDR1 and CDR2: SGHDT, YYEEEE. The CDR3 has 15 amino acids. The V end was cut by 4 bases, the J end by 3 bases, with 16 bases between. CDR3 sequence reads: CASSQRVLGDTEAFF. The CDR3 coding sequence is TGTGCCAGCAGCCAGCGGGTCCTGGGGGACACTGAAGCTTTCTTT.